A single sample gave rise to the 10 T cell receptor beta chains below, sequenced in a study of T cells in Graves' hyperthyroidism and ophthalmopathy (dated by TCRdb to between 2019 and 2020). The method behind the library was multiplex PCR. For sequencing, an Illumina HiSeq 2000 was employed. Amplification of TCR beta CDR3 regions was carried out from RNA transcripts. A first-round RT-PCR of the TCR CDR3 used the HTBI primer set with the Qiagen OneStep RT-PCR kit. TCRdb reanalyzed the raw reads on its own, using fastp at Q25 for trimming and MiXCR for clone calling, and kept in-frame beta chains. Each CDR3 protein appears once, grouped with its most common genes and DNA. This sample has over 450,000 distinct CDR3 sequences in its table, and about 15% of those were observed once. The ten largest clonotypes hold roughly 17% of the sample. The sample taken for sequencing was blood. Receptors were obtained from a woman aged 18-29 years with Graves' hyperthyroidism.

The gene calls are TRBV19 and TRBJ2-2; D is unresolved. Deletions cut 5 bases from V and 6 bases from J, with 7 bases between. The length of the CDR3 is 12 residues. The V gene's germline CDR1 is LNHDA and CDR2 SQIVND (reference sequence). CDR3 sequence reads: CASSPPPGELFF. The CDR3 DNA reads TGTGCCAGTAGTCCCCCCCCCGGGGAGCTGTTTTTT.

This clonotype came up many times. CDR3 sequence: CASGAGGHRSGNTIYF. In DNA form, the CDR3 reads TGTGCCAGCGGGGCAGGGGGCCACCGCTCTGGAAACACCATATATTTT. This chain connects TRBV11-2 to TRBJ1-3; 8 nucleotides line up with TRBD1. Germline loops: CDR1 SGHAT, CDR2 FQNNGV. Trimming cost V 8 bases and J 0 bases; bases outside gene matches: 9. This CDR3 region has 16 residues.

This clonotype occurred many times. The chain is built from TRBV27 and TRBJ2-5; D is undetermined. Germline-derived CDR1 and CDR2 are MNHEY and SMNVEV (reference sequence). CDR3 length: 14 residues. The V end lost 5 bases, the J end lost 1 base, and 11 bases lay between the germline ends. The DNA of the CDR3 is TGTGCCAGCAGTAAGGACCCTATCCAAGAGACCCAGTACTTC. Its protein product is CASSKDPIQETQYF.

The V call is TRBV30, the J call TRBJ1-2, with 9 bases aligning to TRBD1. Per germline, CDR1 GTSNPN and CDR2 SVGIG (reference sequence). This CDR3 region has 15 residues. Germline trimming cut 0 bases from V and 3 bases from J; bases unmatched to any gene: 5. The CDR3, as DNA: TGTGCCTGGAGTGTAAGGGACAGGGCCCACTATGGCTACACCTTC. It encodes CAWSVRDRAHYGYTF. Variable domain in full (rest from reference TRBV30 and TRBJ1-2): SQTIHQWPATLVQPVGSPLSLECTVEGTSNPNLYWYRQAAGRGLQLLFYSVGIGQISSEVPQNLSASRPQDRQFILSSKKLLLSDSGFYLCAWSVRDRAHYGYTFGSGTRLTVV.

This clonotype appeared a few times. The J gene is TRBJ2-7, the V gene TRBV27; 14 bases align to TRBD2. The germline CDR1 and CDR2 sequences are MNHEY and SMNVEV (reference sequence). The CDR3 totals 14 residues. The V segment lost 6 bases and the J segment 6 bases; nucleotides outside the gene matches: 4. The CDR3 protein is CASRGLAGVSEQYV. CDR3 sequence (DNA): TGTGCCAGCAGGGGACTAGCGGGAGTTAGCGAGCAGTACGTC.

The V and J genes are TRBV20-1 and TRBJ2-5; maybe TRBD2 (6 bases). Between the trimmed V and J ends, which lost 0 bases and 1 base, there was a span of 18 bases. The germline V gene encodes CDR1 DFQATT and CDR2 SNEGSKA (reference sequence). The CDR3 totals 17 residues. This chain's CDR3 is CSARDRRLVGVQETQYF. CDR3 sequence (DNA): TGCAGTGCTAGAGATCGGCGACTAGTGGGAGTCCAAGAGACCCAGTACTTC.

Only a few counts were recorded for this clonotype. The genes are TRBV7-9 and TRBJ1-4; no definite D call. Germline V CDR1 and CDR2: SEHNR, FQNEAQ (reference sequence). Deletions cut 4 bases from V and 7 bases from J, with 13 bases between. The CDR3 extends over 14 amino acids. CDR3 region: CASSSGPLLEKLFF. CDR3 nucleotide sequence: TGTGCCAGCAGCTCCGGACCCTTGCTTGAAAAACTGTTTTTT.

The chain joins TRBV6-1 to TRBJ2-5, with D possibly TRBD2 on 6 matching bases. The CDR3 is 16 residues long. Germline V CDR1 and CDR2: MNHNS, SASEGT. The V end was cut by 6 bases, the J end by 1 base, with 18 bases between. In DNA, the CDR3 is TGTGCCAGCAGACCCAGGACGGCGGGGTTCCAAGAGACCCAGTACTTC. Its protein product is CASRPRTAGFQETQYF.

This clonotype occurred a few times. The V gene is TRBV29-1, the J gene TRBJ2-6; no reliable D call. CDR3 length: 13 amino acids. The germline gives CDR1 SQVTM, CDR2 ANQGSEA. V lost 6 bases to trimming and J lost 3 bases, with 9 bases between them. The CDR3 DNA reads as TGCAGCGTATCCTCGAATGGGGCCAACGTCCTGACTTTC. Its translation is CSVSSNGANVLTF. Looking up the rest from reference TRBV29-1 and TRBJ2-6 gives the full variable domain: SAVISQKPSRDICQRGTSLTIQCQVDSQVTMMFWYRQQPGQSLTLIATANQGSEATYESGFVIDKFPISRPNLTFSTLTVSNMSPEDSSIYLCSVSSNGANVLTFGAGSRLTVL.

This clonotype occurred many times. The V and J genes are TRBV10-3 and TRBJ1-4; no firm D call. V was cut by 0 bases and J by 7 bases, with 12 bases left in between. Germline CDR1 and CDR2: ENHRY and SYGVKD. The CDR3 extends over 15 amino acids. This chain's CDR3 is CAISESKGLGEKLFF. The CDR3 region has the DNA TGTGCCATCAGTGAGTCTAAAGGGCTTGGTGAAAAACTGTTTTTT.